The subject of this entry is one TCR beta chain. The antigen is not known. It was genomic DNA that served as the template for profiling TCR beta VDJ and CDR3. TCRdb recomputed calls from the reads with MiXCR, one row per CDR3 protein. The sample records around 80,000 distinct CDR3 sequences, under 80% being singletons. The entry originates in a study of CD8+CD57+ T cells in acquired aplastic anemia. Study-level information: The average for DNA from sorted CD4+ and CD8+ cells was roughly 3 ug. Broader study findings: CD8+ Simpson's diversity in patients was not significantly different from that in controls.

Only patients with CD8+CD57+ cell expansion on flow cytometry were chosen for sequencing. None of the patients had been given any therapy when their blood was sampled. Trimming removed 9 bases at V and 5 bases at J, with 8 bases between. Germline V lookup: CDR1 LNHDA, CDR2 SQIVND (reference sequence). The CDR3 extends over 11 amino acids. The chain recombines TRBV19 with TRBJ2-1; D is unclear. Sequenced material: sorted CD4+, CD8+, or CD8+CD57+ T cells (not recorded which) from PBMCs. The clonotype originates from a human donor with aplastic anemia. CDR3 DNA: TGTGCCAGCACGACGGACAATGAGCAGTTCTTC. Translating gives CASTTDNEQFF.